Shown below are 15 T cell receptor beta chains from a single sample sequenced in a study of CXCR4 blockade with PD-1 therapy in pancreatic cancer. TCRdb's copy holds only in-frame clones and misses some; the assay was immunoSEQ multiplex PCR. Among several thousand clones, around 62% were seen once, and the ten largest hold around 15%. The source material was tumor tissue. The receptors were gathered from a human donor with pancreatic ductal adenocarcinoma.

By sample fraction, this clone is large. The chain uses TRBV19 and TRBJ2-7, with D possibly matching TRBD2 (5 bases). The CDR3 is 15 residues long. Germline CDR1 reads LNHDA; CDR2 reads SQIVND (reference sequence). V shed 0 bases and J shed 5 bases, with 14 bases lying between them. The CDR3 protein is CASSIEVARVDEQYF. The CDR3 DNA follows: TGTGCCAGTAGTATAGAGGTAGCGCGCGTCGACGAGCAGTACTTC.

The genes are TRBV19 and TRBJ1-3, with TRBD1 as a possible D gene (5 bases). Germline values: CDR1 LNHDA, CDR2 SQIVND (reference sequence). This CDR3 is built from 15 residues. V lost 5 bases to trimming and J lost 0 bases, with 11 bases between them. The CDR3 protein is CASSSTATSGNTIYF. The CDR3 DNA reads TGTGCCAGTAGTTCGACAGCGACCTCTGGAAACACCATATATTTT.

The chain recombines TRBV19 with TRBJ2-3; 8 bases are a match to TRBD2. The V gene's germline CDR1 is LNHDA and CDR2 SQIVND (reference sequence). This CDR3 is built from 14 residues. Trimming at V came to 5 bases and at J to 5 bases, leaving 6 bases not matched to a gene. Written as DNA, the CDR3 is TGTGCCAGTAGTGACGGACTAGCACAAGATACGCAGTATTTT. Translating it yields CASSDGLAQDTQYF.

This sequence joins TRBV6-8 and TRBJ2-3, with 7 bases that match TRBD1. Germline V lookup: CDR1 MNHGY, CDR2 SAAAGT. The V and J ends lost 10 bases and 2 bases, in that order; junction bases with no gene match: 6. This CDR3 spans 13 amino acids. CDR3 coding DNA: TGTGCCATCGGTCAGGGGGACACAGATACGCAGTATTTT. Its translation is CAIGQGDTDTQYF.

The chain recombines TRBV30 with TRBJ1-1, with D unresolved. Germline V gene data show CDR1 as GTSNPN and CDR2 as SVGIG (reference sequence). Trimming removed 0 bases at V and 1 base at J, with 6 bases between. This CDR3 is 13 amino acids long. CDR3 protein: CAWSVGQNTEAFF. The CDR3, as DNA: TGTGCCTGGAGTGTAGGGCAGAACACTGAAGCTTTCTTT. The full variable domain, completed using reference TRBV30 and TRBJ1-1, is SQTIHQWPATLVQPVGSPLSLECTVEGTSNPNLYWYRQAAGRGLQLLFYSVGIGQISSEVPQNLSASRPQDRQFILSSKKLLLSDSGFYLCAWSVGQNTEAFFGQGTRLTVV.

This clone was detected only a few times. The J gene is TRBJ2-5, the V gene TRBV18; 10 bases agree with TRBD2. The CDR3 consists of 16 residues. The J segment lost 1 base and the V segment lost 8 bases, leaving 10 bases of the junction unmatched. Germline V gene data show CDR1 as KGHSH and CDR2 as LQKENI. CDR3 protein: CASTNLAGAIQETQYF. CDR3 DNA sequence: TGTGCCAGCACAAATCTAGCGGGAGCTATCCAAGAGACCCAGTACTTC.

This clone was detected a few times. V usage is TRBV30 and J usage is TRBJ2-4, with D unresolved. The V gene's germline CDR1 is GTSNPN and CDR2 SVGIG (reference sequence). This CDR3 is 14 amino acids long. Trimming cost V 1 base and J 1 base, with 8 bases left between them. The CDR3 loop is CAWSETSAKNIQYF. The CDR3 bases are TGTGCCTGGAGTGAGACTTCGGCCAAAAACATTCAGTACTTC.

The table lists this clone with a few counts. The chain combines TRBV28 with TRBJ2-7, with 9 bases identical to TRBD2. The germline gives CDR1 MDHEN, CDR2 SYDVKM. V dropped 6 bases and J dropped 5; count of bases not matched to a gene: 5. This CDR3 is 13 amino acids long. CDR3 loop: CASSLAGEDEQYF. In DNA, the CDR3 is TGTGCCAGCAGCTTAGCGGGAGAGGACGAGCAGTACTTC.

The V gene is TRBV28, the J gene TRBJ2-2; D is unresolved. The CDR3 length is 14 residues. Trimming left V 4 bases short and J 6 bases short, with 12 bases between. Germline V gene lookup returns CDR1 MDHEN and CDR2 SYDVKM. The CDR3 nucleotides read TGTGCCAGCAGTTATAATCCGGGCGCCGGGGAGCTGTTTTTT. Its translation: CASSYNPGAGELFF.

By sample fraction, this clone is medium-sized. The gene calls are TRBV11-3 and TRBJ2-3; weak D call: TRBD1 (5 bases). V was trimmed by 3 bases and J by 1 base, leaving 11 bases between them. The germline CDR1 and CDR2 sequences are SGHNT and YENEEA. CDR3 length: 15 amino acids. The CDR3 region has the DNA TGTGCCAGCAGCTTGATGGGCAGGGGCACAGATACGCAGTATTTT. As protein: CASSLMGRGTDTQYF.

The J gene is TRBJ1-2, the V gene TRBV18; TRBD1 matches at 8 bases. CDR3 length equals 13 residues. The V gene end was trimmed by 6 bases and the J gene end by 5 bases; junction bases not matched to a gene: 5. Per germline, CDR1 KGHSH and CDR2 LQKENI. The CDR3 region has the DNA TGTGCCAGCTCGGGACAGGCCACTTATGGCTACACCTTC. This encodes CASSGQATYGYTF.

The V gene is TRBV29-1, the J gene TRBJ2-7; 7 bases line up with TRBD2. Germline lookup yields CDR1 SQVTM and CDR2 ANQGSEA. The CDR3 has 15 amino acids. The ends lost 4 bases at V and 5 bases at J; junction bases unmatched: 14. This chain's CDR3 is CSVGGRGVSVHEQYF. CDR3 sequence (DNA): TGCAGCGTTGGAGGCCGGGGGGTGAGTGTCCACGAGCAGTACTTC.

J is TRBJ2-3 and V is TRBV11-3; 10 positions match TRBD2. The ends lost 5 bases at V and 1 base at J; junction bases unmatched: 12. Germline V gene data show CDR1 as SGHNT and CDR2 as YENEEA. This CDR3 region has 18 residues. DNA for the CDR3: TGTGCCAGCAGCCCCAGGGGCCGCGGACTAGCGGGCACAGATACGCAGTATTTT. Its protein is CASSPRGRGLAGTDTQYF.

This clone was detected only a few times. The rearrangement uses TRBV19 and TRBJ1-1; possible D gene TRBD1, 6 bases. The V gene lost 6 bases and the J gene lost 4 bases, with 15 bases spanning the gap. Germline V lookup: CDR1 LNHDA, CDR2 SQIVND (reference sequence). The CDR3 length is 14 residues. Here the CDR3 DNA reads TGTGCCAGTAGCAAGGGGGAGAAGGGCACTGAAGCTTTCTTT. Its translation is CASSKGEKGTEAFF.

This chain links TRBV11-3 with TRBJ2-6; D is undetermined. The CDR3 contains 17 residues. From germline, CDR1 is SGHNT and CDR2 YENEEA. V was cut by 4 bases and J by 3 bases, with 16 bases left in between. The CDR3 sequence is CASSSRLFSGGANVLTF. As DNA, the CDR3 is TGTGCCAGCAGCTCCCGGCTTTTTTCGGGTGGGGCCAACGTCCTGACTTTC.